This TCR beta chain was profiled in a study of shared clonotypes between healthy human individuals. Each donor was a Caucasian adult residing in Nashville, Tennessee. Regarding the study as a whole: Donor scarcity curtailed the genetic and exposure-history diversity represented herein. A reduction in generation probabilities was seen for non-shared clonotypes relative to those shared by all four donors.

Points on this clone: Its specificity is not known.

The assay was carried out at the deep level. Assay: immunoSEQ multiplex PCR; the TCRdb copy retains only in-frame clones and omits some. The data hold 2 million to 2.5 million clones, with 90% to 95% observed a single time. The sample was naive CD4+ T cells from PBMCs. Subset in this sample: CD45RA+ positively selected. The receptor comes from a man aged 18-30 years in good health. Some clones in this sample may be carry-over from other donors' samples.

The CDR3 region has the DNA TGTGCCAGCAGTACTCAGGGTAACGAGCAGTACTTC. Its translation is CASSTQGNEQYF. The rearrangement joins TRBV28 to TRBJ2-7, with a possible D match to TRBD1 (5 bases). Trimming removed 5 bases from V and 5 bases from J, with 10 bases in between. Germline V CDR1 and CDR2: MDHEN, SYDVKM. The CDR3 is 12 amino acids.